The 11 T cell receptor beta chains below all came from one sample that was sequenced in a study of blood T cells in healthy people across ages. Through a sample-barcoded 5' primer and a J-beta primer mix, a second PCR was run for roughly 6 to 12 cycles. TCRdb passed the 5' RACE reads through MiXCR, listing each CDR3 protein once. The sample carries roughly 800,000 distinct CDR3 sequences, 58% recorded once. The sample consisted of blood. Every receptor here comes from a man between 25 and 39 years old in good health.

CDR3 in amino acids: CSVPVRETGDYNEQFF. The CDR3 coding sequence is TGCAGTGTTCCCGTGCGAGAGACAGGTGACTACAATGAGCAGTTCTTC. The genes are TRBV20-1 and TRBJ2-1, with D possibly being TRBD1 (6 bases). The CDR3 runs to 16 residues. From germline, CDR1 is DFQATT and CDR2 SNEGSKA (reference sequence). V lost 7 bases to trimming and J lost 3 bases, with 22 bases between them.

V usage is TRBV4-1 and J usage is TRBJ2-5; D possibly corresponds to TRBD2 (6 bases). The length of the CDR3 is 15 residues. CDR1 is MGHRA and CDR2 is YSYEKL in the germline V gene. The germline V and J ends were trimmed by 1 base and 2 bases, with 11 bases remaining between them. The CDR3 nucleotides are TGCGCCAGCAGCCAAGTTTGGGGGGATCAAGAGACCCAGTACTTC. Its translation is CASSQVWGDQETQYF.

The chain combines TRBV11-2 with TRBJ1-4; a weak D match, TRBD1 (6 bases). Germline V gene sequence: CDR1 SGHAT, CDR2 FQNNGV. V lost 1 base and J lost 7, with 10 bases in between. CDR3 length: 14 amino acids. CDR3 coding DNA: TGTGCCAGCAGCTTAGGCAGGGGAAGTGAAAAACTGTTTTTT. Translating it yields CASSLGRGSEKLFF. Supplemented by reference TRBV11-2 and TRBJ1-4, the full variable domain reads EAGVAQSPRYKIIEKRQSVAFWCNPISGHATLYWYQQILGQGPKLLIQFQNNGVVDDSQLPKDRFSAERLKGVDSTLKIQPAKLEDSAVYLCASSLGRGSEKLFFGSGTQLSVL.

The J gene is TRBJ1-5, the V gene TRBV20-1; TRBD1 might be the D (5 bases). The CDR3 loop spans 13 amino acids. Per germline, CDR1 DFQATT and CDR2 SNEGSKA (reference sequence). Trimming removed 1 base from V and 8 bases from J, with 12 bases in between. The DNA for the CDR3 is TGCAGTGCTAGAGTTCTCCCGGGGGAGCCCCAGCATTTT. Residues: CSARVLPGEPQHF.

The chain carries TRBV24-1 and TRBJ2-7, with 11 bases matching TRBD2. The CDR3 contains 16 residues. The J segment lost 2 bases and the V segment lost 2 bases, leaving 4 bases of the junction unmatched. Germline CDR1 KGHDR, CDR2 SFDVKD. The CDR3 bases are TGTGCCACCAGTGATTACGGGACTAGCGGAACCTACGAGCAGTACTTC. Its translation is CATSDYGTSGTYEQYF.

The chain couples TRBV10-3 to TRBJ2-7; a possible D gene is TRBD1 (6 bases). The length of the CDR3 is 12 residues. Trimming took off 5 bases at V and 4 bases at J, with 9 bases between the two ends. Germline V lookup: CDR1 ENHRY, CDR2 SYGVKD. CDR3: CAISIDRYEQYF. The CDR3 DNA is TGTGCCATCAGTATCGACAGGTACGAGCAGTACTTC.

The chain joins TRBV18 to TRBJ1-2; D call uncertain. V was clipped by 3 bases and J by 2 bases, with 10 bases between them. The CDR3 is 14 amino acids. The germline V gene encodes CDR1 KGHSH and CDR2 LQKENI. Written as DNA, the CDR3 is TGTGCCAGCTCACCTCAGGCGGAAAACTATGGCTACACCTTC. Residues: CASSPQAENYGYTF.

The rearrangement links TRBV15 to TRBJ2-5, with unresolved D. Germline-derived CDR1 and CDR2 are LNHNV and YYDKDF (reference sequence). Trimming removed 11 bases from V and 11 bases from J, with 21 bases in between. This CDR3 spans 12 amino acids. This CDR3 is CAAGEPVNEQYF. The DNA of the CDR3 is TGTGCCGCCGGAGAGCCAGTCAATGAGCAGTACTTC.

V is TRBV6-5 and J is TRBJ2-7; no firm D call. Germline lookup yields CDR1 MNHEY and CDR2 SVGAGI. The CDR3 runs to 11 residues. The V end was cut by 6 bases, the J end by 7 bases, with 10 bases between. The CDR3 region has the DNA TGTGCCAGCAGGTCGAACAATGAGCAGTACTTC. Protein: CASRSNNEQYF.

This chain joins TRBV29-1 and TRBJ2-7, with TRBD2 matching over 8 bases. The CDR3 consists of 14 residues. Germline lookup yields CDR1 SQVTM and CDR2 ANQGSEA. V shed 3 bases and J 6 bases; nucleotides not matched to a gene: 10. The CDR3 here is CSVEASGPSGEQYF. The DNA of the CDR3 is TGCAGCGTTGAGGCTAGCGGGCCCTCGGGCGAGCAGTACTTC.

In its sample, this clonotype was seen a few times. This rearrangement joins TRBV6-2 or TRBV6-3 to TRBJ2-5, with D perhaps matching TRBD1 (5 bases). Trimming removed 1 base from V and 7 bases from J, with 10 bases in between. Per germline, CDR1 MNHEY and CDR2 SVGEGT. The CDR3 contains 13 residues. The CDR3 DNA reads TGTGCCAGCAGTTACTGGCAGGGTGGGACCCAGTACTTC. It specifies CASSYWQGGTQYF.